This T cell receptor (beta chain) comes out of a study of cytomegalovirus exposure and HLA in healthy donors. With 60 Vbeta and 13 Jbeta primers, the PCR was carried out. The table came from immunoSEQ multiplex PCR; TCRdb's copy has only in-frame clones and leaves some out. This table holds about 130,000 clones, roughly 8.8% found once. This clone has more than one count but fewer than ten. The CDR3 contains 15 residues. With 6 bases clipped from V and 0 bases from J, the junction kept 6 bases outside the gene matches. CDR1 MNHNY and CDR2 SVGAGI come from the germline V gene (reference sequence). Material for sequencing was PBMCs. The sequence came from a woman in her thirties or forties in good health and CMV-seropositive. The chain combines TRBV6-6 with TRBJ1-2, with 8 bases matching TRBD1. The CDR3 protein is CASSRTGTANYGYTF. CDR3 nucleotides: TGTGCCAGCAGCAGGACAGGGACGGCTAACTATGGCTACACCTTC.